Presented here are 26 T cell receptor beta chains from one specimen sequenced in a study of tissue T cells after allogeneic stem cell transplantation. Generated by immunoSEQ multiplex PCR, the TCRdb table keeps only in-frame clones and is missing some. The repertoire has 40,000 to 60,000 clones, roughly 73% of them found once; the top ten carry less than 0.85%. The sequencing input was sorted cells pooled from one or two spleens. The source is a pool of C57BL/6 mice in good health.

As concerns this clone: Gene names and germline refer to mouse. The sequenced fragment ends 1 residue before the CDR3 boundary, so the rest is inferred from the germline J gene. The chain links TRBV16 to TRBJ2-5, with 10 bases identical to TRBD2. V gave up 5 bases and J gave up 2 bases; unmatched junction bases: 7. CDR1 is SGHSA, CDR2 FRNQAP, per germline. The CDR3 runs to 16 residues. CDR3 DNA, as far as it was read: TGTGCAAGCAGCCCGCGGACTGGGGGCCTCCAAGACACCCAGTAC. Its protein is CASSPRTGGLQDTQY. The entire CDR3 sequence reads CASSPRTGGLQDTQYF.

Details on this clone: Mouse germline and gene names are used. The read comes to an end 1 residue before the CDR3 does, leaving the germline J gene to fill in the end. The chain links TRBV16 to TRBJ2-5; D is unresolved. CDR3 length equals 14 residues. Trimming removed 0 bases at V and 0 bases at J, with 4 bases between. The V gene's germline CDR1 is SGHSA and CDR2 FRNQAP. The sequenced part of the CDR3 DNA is TGTGCAAGCAGCTTAGACCGTAACCAAGACACCCAGTAC. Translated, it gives CASSLDRNQDTQY. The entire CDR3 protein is CASSLDRNQDTQYF.

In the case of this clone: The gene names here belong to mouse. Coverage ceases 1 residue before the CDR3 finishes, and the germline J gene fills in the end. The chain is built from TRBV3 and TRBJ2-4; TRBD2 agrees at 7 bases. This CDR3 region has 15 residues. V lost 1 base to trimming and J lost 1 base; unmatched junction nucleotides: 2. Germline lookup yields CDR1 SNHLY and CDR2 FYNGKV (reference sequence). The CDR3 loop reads CASSLVLGGQNTLYF. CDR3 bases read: TGTGCCAGCAGCTTAGTGCTGGGGGGTCAAAACACCTTGTAC.

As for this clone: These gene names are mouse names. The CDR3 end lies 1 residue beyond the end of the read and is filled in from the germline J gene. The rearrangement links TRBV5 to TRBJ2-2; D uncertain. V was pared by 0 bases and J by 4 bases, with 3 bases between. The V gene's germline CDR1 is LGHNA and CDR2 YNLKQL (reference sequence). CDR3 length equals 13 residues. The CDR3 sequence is CASSQEGTGQLYF. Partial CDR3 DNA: TGTGCCAGCAGCCAAGAGGGCACCGGGCAGCTCTAC.

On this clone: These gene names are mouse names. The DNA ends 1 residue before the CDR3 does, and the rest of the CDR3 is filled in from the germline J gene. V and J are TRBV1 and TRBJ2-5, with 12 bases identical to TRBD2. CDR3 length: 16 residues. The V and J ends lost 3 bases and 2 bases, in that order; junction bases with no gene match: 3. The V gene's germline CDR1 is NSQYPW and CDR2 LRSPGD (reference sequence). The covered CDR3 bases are TGCACCTGCAGTGCGCGGACTGGGGGGGTCCAAGACACCCAGTAC. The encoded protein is CTCSARTGGVQDTQY. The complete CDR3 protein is CTCSARTGGVQDTQYF. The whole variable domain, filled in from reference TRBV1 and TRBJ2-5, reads VTLLEQNPRWRLVPRGQAVNLRCILKNSQYPWMSWYQQDLQKQLQWLFTLRSPGDKEVKSLPGADYLATRVTDTELRLQVANMSQGRTLYCTCSARTGGVQDTQYFGPGTRLLVL.

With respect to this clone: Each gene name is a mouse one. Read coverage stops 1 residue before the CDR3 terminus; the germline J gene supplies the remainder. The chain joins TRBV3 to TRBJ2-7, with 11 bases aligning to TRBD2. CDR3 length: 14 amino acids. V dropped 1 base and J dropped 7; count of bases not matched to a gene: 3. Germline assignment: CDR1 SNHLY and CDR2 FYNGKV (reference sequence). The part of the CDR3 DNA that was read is TGTGCCAGCAGCTTAGGACTGGGGGGGAAGGAACAGTAC. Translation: CASSLGLGGKEQY. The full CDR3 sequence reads CASSLGLGGKEQYF.

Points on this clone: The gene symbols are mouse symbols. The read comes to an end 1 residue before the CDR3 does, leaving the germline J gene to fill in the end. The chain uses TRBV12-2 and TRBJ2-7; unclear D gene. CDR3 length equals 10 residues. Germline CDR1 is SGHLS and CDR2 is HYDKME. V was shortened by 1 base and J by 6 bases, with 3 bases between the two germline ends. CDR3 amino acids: CASSLGEQYF. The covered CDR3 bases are TGTGCCAGCTCTCTGGGTGAACAGTAC. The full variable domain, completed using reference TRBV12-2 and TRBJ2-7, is NSGVVQSPRYIIKGKGERSILKCIPISGHLSVAWYQQTQGQELKFFIQHYDKMERDKGNLPSRFSVQQFDDYHSEMNMSALELEDSAVYFCASSLGEQYFGPGTRLTVL.

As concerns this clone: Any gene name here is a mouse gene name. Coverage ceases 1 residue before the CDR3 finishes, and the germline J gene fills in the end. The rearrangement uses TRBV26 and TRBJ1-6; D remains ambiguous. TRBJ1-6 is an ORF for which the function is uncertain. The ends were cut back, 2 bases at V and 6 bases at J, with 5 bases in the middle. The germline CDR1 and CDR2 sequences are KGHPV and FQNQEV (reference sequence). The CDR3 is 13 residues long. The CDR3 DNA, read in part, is TGTGCCAGCAGTCTGGGAGGTAATTCGCCCCTCTAC. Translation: CASSLGGNSPLY. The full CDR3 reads CASSLGGNSPLYF.

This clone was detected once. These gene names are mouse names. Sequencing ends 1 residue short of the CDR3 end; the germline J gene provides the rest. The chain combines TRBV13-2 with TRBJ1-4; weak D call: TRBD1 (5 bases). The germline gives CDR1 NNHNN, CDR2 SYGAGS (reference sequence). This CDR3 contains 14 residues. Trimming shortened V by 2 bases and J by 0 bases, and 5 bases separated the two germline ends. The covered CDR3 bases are TGTGCCAGCGGTGAGGGGGTTTCCAACGAAAGATTATTT. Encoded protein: CASGEGVSNERLF. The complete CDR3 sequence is CASGEGVSNERLFF.

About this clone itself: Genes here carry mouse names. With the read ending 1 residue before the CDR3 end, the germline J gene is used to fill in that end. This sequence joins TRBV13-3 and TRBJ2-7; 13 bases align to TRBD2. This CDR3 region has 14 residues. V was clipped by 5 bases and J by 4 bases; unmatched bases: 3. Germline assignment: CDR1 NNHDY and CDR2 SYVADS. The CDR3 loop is CASREGLGGYEQYF. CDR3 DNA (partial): TGTGCCAGCAGGGAGGGACTGGGGGGGTATGAACAGTAC.

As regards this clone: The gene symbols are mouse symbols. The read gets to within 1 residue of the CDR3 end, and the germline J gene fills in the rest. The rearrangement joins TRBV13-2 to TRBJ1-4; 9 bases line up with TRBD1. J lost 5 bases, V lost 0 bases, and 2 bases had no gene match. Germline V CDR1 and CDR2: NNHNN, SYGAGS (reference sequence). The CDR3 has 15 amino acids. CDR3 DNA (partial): TGTGCCAGCGGTGATGAAGGGACAGGGAACGAAAGATTATTT. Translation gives CASGDEGTGNERLF. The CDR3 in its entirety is CASGDEGTGNERLFF.

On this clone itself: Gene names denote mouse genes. The CDR3 DNA, read in part, is TGTGCCAGCAGTGACAGGGGAGGGAACACAGAAGTCTTC. Translating gives CASSDRGGNTEVF. In full, the CDR3 reads CASSDRGGNTEVFF. The chain couples TRBV13-3 to TRBJ1-1; D is possibly TRBD1 (6 bases). Read data end 1 residue before the CDR3 end; the end is taken from the germline J gene. From germline, CDR1 is NNHDY and CDR2 SYVADS. V was shortened by 2 bases and J by 1 base, with 9 bases between the two germline ends. CDR3 size: 14 residues.

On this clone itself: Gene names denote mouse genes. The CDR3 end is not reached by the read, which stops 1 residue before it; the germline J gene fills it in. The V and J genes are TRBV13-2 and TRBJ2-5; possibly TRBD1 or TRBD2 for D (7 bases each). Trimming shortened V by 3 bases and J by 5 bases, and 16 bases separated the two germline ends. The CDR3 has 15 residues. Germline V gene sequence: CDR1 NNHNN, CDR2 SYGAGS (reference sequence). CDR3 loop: CASGAPQGGGDTQYF. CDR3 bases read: TGTGCCAGCGGTGCCCCCCAGGGGGGGGGAGACACCCAGTAC.

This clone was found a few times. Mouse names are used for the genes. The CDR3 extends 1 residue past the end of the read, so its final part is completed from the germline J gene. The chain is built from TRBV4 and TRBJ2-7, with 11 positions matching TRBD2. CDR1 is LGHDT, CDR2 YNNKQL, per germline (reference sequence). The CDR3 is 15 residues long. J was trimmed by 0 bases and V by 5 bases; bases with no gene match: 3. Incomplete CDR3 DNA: TGTGCCAGCAGCAGGGGACTGGGGGTCTCCTATGAACAGTAC. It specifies CASSRGLGVSYEQY. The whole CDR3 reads CASSRGLGVSYEQYF.

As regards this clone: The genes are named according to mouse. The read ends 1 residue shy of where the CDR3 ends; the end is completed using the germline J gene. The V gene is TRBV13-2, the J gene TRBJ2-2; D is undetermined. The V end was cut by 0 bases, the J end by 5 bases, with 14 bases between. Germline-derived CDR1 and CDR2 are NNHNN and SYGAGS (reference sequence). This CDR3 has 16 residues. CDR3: CASGDARREGTGQLYF. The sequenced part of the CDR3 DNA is TGTGCCAGCGGTGATGCAAGGAGGGAGGGAACCGGGCAGCTCTAC.

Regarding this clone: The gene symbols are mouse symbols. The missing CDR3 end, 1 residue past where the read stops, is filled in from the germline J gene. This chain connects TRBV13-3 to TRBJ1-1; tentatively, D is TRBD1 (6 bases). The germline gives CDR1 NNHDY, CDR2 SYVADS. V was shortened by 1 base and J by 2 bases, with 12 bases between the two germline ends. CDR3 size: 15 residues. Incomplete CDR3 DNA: TGTGCCAGCAGTGATACCACAGGGAGCAACACAGAAGTCTTC. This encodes CASSDTTGSNTEVF. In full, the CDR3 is CASSDTTGSNTEVFF.

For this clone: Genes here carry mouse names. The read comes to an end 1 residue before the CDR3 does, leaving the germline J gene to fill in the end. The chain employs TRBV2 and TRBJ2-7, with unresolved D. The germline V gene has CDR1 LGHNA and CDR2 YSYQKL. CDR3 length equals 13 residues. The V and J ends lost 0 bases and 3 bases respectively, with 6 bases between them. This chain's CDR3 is CASSQEHNYEQYF. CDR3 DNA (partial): TGTGCCAGCAGCCAAGAACACAACTATGAACAGTAC.

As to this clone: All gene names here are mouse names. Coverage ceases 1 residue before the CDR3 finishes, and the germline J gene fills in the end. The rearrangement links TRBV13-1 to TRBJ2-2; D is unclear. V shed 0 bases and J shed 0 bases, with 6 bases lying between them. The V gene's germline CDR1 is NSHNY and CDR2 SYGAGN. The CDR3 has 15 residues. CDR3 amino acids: CASSDVQPNTGQLYF. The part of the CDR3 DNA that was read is TGTGCCAGCAGTGATGTCCAGCCAAACACCGGGCAGCTCTAC.

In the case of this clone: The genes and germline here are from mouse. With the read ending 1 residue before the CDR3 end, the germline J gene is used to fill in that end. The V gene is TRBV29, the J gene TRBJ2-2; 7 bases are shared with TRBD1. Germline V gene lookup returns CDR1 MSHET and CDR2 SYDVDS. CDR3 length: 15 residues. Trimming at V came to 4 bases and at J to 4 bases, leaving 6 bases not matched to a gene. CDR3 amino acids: CASSSTGEATGQLYF. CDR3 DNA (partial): TGTGCTAGCAGTTCTACAGGGGAGGCCACCGGGCAGCTCTAC.

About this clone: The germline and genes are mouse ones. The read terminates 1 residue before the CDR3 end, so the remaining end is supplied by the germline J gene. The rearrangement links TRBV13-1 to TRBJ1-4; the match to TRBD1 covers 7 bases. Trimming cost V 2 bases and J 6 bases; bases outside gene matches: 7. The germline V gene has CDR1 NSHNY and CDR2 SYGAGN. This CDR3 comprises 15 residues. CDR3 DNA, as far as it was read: TGTGCCAGCAGTGAGACAGGGAATGGGGACGAAAGATTATTT. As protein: CASSETGNGDERLF. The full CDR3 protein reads CASSETGNGDERLFF.

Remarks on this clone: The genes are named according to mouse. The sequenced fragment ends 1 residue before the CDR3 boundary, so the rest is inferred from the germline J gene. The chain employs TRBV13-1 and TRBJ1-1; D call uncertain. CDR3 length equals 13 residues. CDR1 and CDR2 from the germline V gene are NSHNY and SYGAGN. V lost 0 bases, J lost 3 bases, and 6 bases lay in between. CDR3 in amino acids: CASSDVGDTEVFF. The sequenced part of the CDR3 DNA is TGTGCCAGCAGTGATGTTGGGGACACAGAAGTCTTC.

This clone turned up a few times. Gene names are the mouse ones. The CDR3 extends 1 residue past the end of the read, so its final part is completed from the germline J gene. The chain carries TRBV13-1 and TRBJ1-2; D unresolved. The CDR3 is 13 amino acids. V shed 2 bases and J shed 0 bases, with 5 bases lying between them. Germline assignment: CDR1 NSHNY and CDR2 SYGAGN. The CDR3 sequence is CASSERANSDYTF. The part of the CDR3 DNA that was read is TGTGCCAGCAGTGAGAGGGCAAACTCCGACTACACC.

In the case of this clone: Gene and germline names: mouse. Partial CDR3 DNA: TGTGCCAGCAGCTCCCAGGGAGGGTCCAACGAAAGATTATTT. Translating it yields CASSSQGGSNERLF. The whole CDR3 reads CASSSQGGSNERLFF. V gene TRBV3 combines with J gene TRBJ1-4; D perhaps matches TRBD1 (5 bases). The CDR3 goes on 1 residue after the read ends, and that part is filled in from the germline J gene. Trimming pared 4 bases from V and 2 bases from J, leaving 11 bases between. CDR1 SNHLY and CDR2 FYNGKV come from the germline V gene (reference sequence). This CDR3 comprises 15 residues.

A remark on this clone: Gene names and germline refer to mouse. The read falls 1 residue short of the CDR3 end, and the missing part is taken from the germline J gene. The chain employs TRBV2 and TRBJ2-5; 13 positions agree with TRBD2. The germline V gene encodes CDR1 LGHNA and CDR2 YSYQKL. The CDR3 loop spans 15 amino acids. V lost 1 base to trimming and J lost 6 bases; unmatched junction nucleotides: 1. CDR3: CASSQGTGGADTQYF. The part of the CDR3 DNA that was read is TGTGCCAGCAGCCAAGGGACTGGGGGGGCGGACACCCAGTAC.

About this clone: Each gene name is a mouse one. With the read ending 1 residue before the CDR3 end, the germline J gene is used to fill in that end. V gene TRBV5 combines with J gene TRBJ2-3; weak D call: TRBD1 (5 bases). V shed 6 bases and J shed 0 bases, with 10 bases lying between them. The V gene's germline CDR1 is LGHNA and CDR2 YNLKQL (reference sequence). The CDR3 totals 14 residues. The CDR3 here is CASSRQTSAETLYF. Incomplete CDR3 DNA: TGTGCCAGCAGTCGACAGACTAGTGCAGAAACGCTGTAT.

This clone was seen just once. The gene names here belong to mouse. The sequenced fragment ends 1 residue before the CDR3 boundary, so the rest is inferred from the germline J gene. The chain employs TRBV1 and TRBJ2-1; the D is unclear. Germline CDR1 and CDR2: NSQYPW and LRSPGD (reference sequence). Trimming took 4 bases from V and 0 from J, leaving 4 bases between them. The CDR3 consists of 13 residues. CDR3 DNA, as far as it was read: TGCACCTGCAGTGACACTAACTATGCTGAGCAGTTC. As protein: CTCSDTNYAEQF. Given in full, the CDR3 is CTCSDTNYAEQFF.